This T cell receptor beta chain was recovered during a study of spatial heterogeneity in lung cancer. Overall study context: Samples were obtained from some 72 donors, all untreated early-stage non-small cell lung cancer patients. Where available, sequencing covered follow-up PBMC samples, taken at a median of about 2 years after resection.

Regarding the study as a whole: In blood, ubiquitous expanded tumor TCRs appeared more at resection than follow-up.

Trimming took 1 base from V and 0 from J, leaving 5 bases between them. Germline assignment: CDR1 SGHRS and CDR2 YFSETQ. The CDR3 covers 14 residues. Of note for this clonotype: Its antigen is unknown.

Stated time point: blood at routine non-recurrence follow-up after resection. Individual TCR cDNA molecules each bore their own unique molecular identifier. Each CDR3 protein gets one entry after TCRdb re-called the 5' RACE reads with MiXCR. The sample contains around 18,000 distinct CDR3 sequences, more than 8% of which appear only once. Sequencing was performed on PBMCs, taken at follow-up. The clonotype originates from a male donor with early-stage non-small cell lung cancer. This rearrangement joins TRBV5-1 to TRBJ2-1, with no clear D. The CDR3 DNA reads as TGCGCCAGCAGCTTGACGGACTCCTACAATGAGCAGTTCTTC. Protein sequence: CASSLTDSYNEQFF.